These T cell receptor beta chains were read from a single sample in a study of T cell changes during pregnancy in multiple sclerosis. Data came from immunoSEQ multiplex PCR; TCRdb stores just in-frame clones and leaves some out. The sample has 90,000 to 95,000 clones, about 94% seen once. The specimen comprised peripheral blood, sampled in the third trimester of pregnancy. These receptors were obtained from a female donor with multiple sclerosis, enrolled in a pregnancy study. CDR3s include the opening cysteine and the closing phenylalanine or tryptophan. A D gene is named only where the DNA matches it firmly. Clone size is given for some rows only: seen once, a few or many times, or a class if the clone is expanded.

DNA	CDR3	V	size	D	J
TGTGCCAGCAGCTTACTGCTACAGCCTGGAAACACCATATATTTT	CASSLLLQPGNTIYF	TRBV13	once	NA	TRBJ1-3
TGTGCCAGCAGTTTAACAGGGAACTATGGCTACACCTTC	CASSLTGNYGYTF	TRBV27	NA	NA	TRBJ1-2
TGTGCCAGCAAGTCGGCAGGATCCGATGAAGCTTTCTTT	CASKSAGSDEAFF	TRBV2	NA	NA	TRBJ1-1
TGTGCCAGCAGCTTAGGGAGGTCTACGGGTGAGCAGTTCTTC	CASSLGRSTGEQFF	TRBV7-9	NA	NA	TRBJ2-1
TGTGCCAGCTCACCGTATAAAGAGACCCAGTACTTC	CASSPYKETQYF	TRBV18	NA	NA	TRBJ2-5
TGTGCCAGCAGTATAGCGGAGGGCTACGAGCAGTACTTC	CASSIAEGYEQYF	TRBV28	NA	NA	TRBJ2-7
TGTGCCAGCAGGGGACAGGGGGCCTCCTACTATGGCTACACCTTC	CASRGQGASYYGYTF	TRBV28	NA	TRBD1	TRBJ1-2
TGTGCCAGCAGTGATTCGGAGGGCCCCTACGAGCAGTACTTC	CASSDSEGPYEQYF	TRBV6-4	few	NA	TRBJ2-7
TGTGCCAGCAGTCTAAGGGTACAGGGCGAGGCTGGAAACACCATATATTTT	CASSLRVQGEAGNTIYF	TRBV28	NA	NA	TRBJ1-3
TGTGCCAGTAGTATTGGACAACAGATTGGGAAACTGTTTTTT	CASSIGQQIGKLFF	TRBV19	NA	NA	TRBJ1-4
TGTGCCAGCAGCTTAAAACCAATAACTAGCGGGAGAGGCGCCAATGAGCAGTTCTTC	CASSLKPITSGRGANEQFF	TRBV7-3	once	TRBD2	TRBJ2-1
TGCGCCAGCAGCCAAGATAGGAGGGCAGTGAGGTACCAAGAGACCCAGTACTTC	CASSQDRRAVRYQETQYF	TRBV4-3	NA	NA	TRBJ2-5
TGTGCCAGCAGCTTGGGCAGGGTTTTTAACACTGAAGCTTTCTTT	CASSLGRVFNTEAFF	TRBV5-6	NA	NA	TRBJ1-1
TGTGCCAGCACCCTAACGAAGATCACAGATACGCAGTATTTT	CASTLTKITDTQYF	TRBV5-6	NA	NA	TRBJ2-3
TGTGCCAGCAGCGTAGGAGTGGCAGGGGGAGCCTACGAGCAGTACTTC	CASSVGVAGGAYEQYF	TRBV9	NA	TRBD1	TRBJ2-7
TGTGCCAGCAGCGAGACAGGGGTGAGACCCTACGAGCAGTACTTC	CASSETGVRPYEQYF	TRBV7-9	NA	TRBD1	TRBJ2-7
TGCAGCGTTGAGGTAGCGGAAAGCACAGATACGCAGTATTTT	CSVEVAESTDTQYF	TRBV29-1	NA	NA	TRBJ2-3
TGTGCCAGCAGTTACTCAGCGGCTTGGGATGAGCAGTTCTTC	CASSYSAAWDEQFF	TRBV6-5	NA	NA	TRBJ2-1
TGTGCCAGCAGCTTAGTAGCGGGAGTGTCAGATACGCAGTATTTT	CASSLVAGVSDTQYF	TRBV7-2	NA	TRBD2	TRBJ2-3
TGTGCCAGCTCACCGAGAGAGACAGGGGGGAGTAATGAAAAACTGTTTTTT	CASSPRETGGSNEKLFF	TRBV18	NA	TRBD1	TRBJ1-4
TGTGCCAGTAGTATTAAAGGACTAGCGGGAGTTGGCGAGCAGTACTTC	CASSIKGLAGVGEQYF	TRBV19	NA	TRBD2	TRBJ2-7
TGTGCCAGCACCTTGACTAGCCCCTACCATCAAGAGACCCAGTACTTC	CASTLTSPYHQETQYF	TRBV28	NA	TRBD2	TRBJ2-5
TGTGCCAGCAGCTTAGTCCCCGGGAATGAAAAACTGTTTTTT	CASSLVPGNEKLFF	TRBV7-6	NA	NA	TRBJ1-4
TGTGCCAGCAGTGAAAACAGGAATCAGCCCCAGCATTTT	CASSENRNQPQHF	TRBV2	NA	NA	TRBJ1-5
TGTGCCAGCAGCTTCCCCGGGGGGGAGCAGTACTTC	CASSFPGGEQYF	TRBV5-4	NA	TRBD2	TRBJ2-7
TGTGCCAGCAGCGTCCGGGACATGGGACCAAATGAGCAGTTCTTC	CASSVRDMGPNEQFF	TRBV27	once	NA	TRBJ2-1
TGTGCCAGCAGTTTATTTAGCGGGAGTCCGAACACCGGGGAGCTGTTTTTT	CASSLFSGSPNTGELFF	TRBV27	once	TRBD2	TRBJ2-2
TGTGCCAGCAGTTTCCCAGGACTAGCGGGAGTTGTCTGGCCCCAGTACTTC	CASSFPGLAGVVWPQYF	TRBV27	NA	TRBD2	TRBJ2-5
TGTGCCAGCAGCTTGGTCTGGGACAGCGAGCAGTACTTC	CASSLVWDSEQYF	TRBV5-6	NA	TRBD1	TRBJ2-7
TGCAGCGCCGAAAGGGACAGCTGGGAGACCCAGTACTTC	CSAERDSWETQYF	TRBV29-1	once	TRBD1	TRBJ2-5
TGTGCCAGCAGCGGTGAAGCATTCCAGCCCCAGCATTTT	CASSGEAFQPQHF	TRBV6-1	NA	NA	TRBJ1-5
TGTGCCACCAGCAGAGAGGGGGGACGGGTCAAACTCCAAGAGACCCAGTACTTC	CATSREGGRVKLQETQYF	TRBV15	NA	NA	TRBJ2-5
TGCGCCAGCAGCCCCGGGACTCGACTCTCCTACAATGAGCAGTTCTTC	CASSPGTRLSYNEQFF	TRBV5-1	NA	NA	TRBJ2-1
TGCAGCGTCGAATCCGGGACTCATAAACAGTTCTTC	CSVESGTHKQFF	TRBV29-1	NA	NA	TRBJ2-1
TGTGCCAGCAGTTTATTGACTAGCGGGAGGGACAATGAGCAGTTCTTC	CASSLLTSGRDNEQFF	TRBV28	NA	TRBD2	TRBJ2-1
TGTGCCAGCAGCCAAGAACCAGCGGGGAACTACGAGCAGTACTTC	CASSQEPAGNYEQYF	TRBV4-2	NA	TRBD2	TRBJ2-7
TGTGCCAGCAGTTTCTCTAGCGGGAGGGCCCTCGACAATGAGCAGTTCTTC	CASSFSSGRALDNEQFF	TRBV27	once	TRBD2	TRBJ2-1